Listed here is a single T cell receptor beta chain. Its target is unknown. The sample originates from a study of shared clonotypes between healthy human individuals. Study-wide findings and caveats: Non-shared clonotypes were found to have lower generation probabilities than the clonotypes that were shared by all four of the sorted-subset donors. It was observed that 4% to 6% of naive CD4 clonotypes were shared across several donors.

The CDR3 extends over 12 amino acids. Trimming pared 5 bases from V and 7 bases from J, leaving 9 bases between. The germline CDR1 and CDR2 sequences are LNHDA and SQIVND (reference sequence). Produced via immunoSEQ multiplex PCR; TCRdb's table is partial and in-frame only. The data contain 2 million to 3 million clones, 80% to 95% of them singletons. The sequence came from a young man in good health. Some clones in this sample may be carry-over from other donors' samples. Sequencing was done on a sample of naive CD4+ T cells from PBMCs. Subset indicated: CD45RA+ positively selected. The chain is built from TRBV19 and TRBJ1-5; D may be TRBD1 (5 bases). The CDR3: CASSVRGQPQHF. Written as DNA, the CDR3 is TGTGCCAGTAGTGTAAGGGGCCAGCCCCAGCATTTT.